This T cell receptor (beta chain) originates from a study of blood T cell repertoires in COVID-19. The authors' processing: By means of reference gene primer amplification, nucleated cell counts were estimated. Repertoires were generated with immunoSEQ multiplex PCR, while TCRdb's copy carries only in-frame clones and drops some. The D gene and trimming were derived from the DNA, and the V and J assignments and clone size from that table. The table shows tens of thousands of clones, with 80% to 90% occurring only once. Source material: peripheral blood. The sequence derives from a human donor in a cohort sampled during active COVID-19.

CDR3 sequence: CTSSQKVLAGENNSYEQYF. CDR3 nucleotide sequence: TGCACCAGCAGCCAAAAGGTCCTAGCGGGAGAAAACAACTCCTACGAGCAGTACTTC. The chain joins TRBV1 to TRBJ2-7; the table assigns TRBD2, which was not confirmed against the DNA. TRBV1 is reported as a pseudogene. CDR3 size: 19 residues.